Given below is one T cell receptor (beta chain) in context. Its antigen is unidentified. Here immunoSEQ multiplex PCR was the method, and the copy in TCRdb shows in-frame clones only, minus some. The data contain 57,000 or so clones, more than 75% of them seen just once; the ten biggest clones take up 4.5% to 5.5%. These data belong to a study of OX40 agonist ivuxolimab in advanced cancers. About the study: As their treatment, patients were administered ivuxolimab, an agonistic anti-OX40 (CD134) antibody. The study reported partial responses in three patients: one hepatocellular carcinoma, two cutaneous melanoma.

Study observations and caveats: Several nonresponders also turned out to have low normalized T-cell clonal expansion. Among T cells, CD8+ cells averaged more expanded clones than CD4+ cells.

The TCR comes from an adult with an advanced solid tumor such as melanoma, head and neck, liver or kidney cancer. Material: CD4+ or CD8+ T cells sorted from blood, obtained in a trial of the OX40 agonist ivuxolimab.

DNA of the CDR3: TGTGCCAGTAGTGACAGTAACACTGAAGCTTTCTTT. It yields the protein CASSDSNTEAFF. V and J are TRBV19 and TRBJ1-1; TRBD1 is a possible D gene (5 bases). There are 12 residues in the CDR3. Germline V gene sequence: CDR1 LNHDA, CDR2 SQIVND (reference sequence). V was trimmed by 5 bases and J by 2 bases, leaving 6 bases between them.